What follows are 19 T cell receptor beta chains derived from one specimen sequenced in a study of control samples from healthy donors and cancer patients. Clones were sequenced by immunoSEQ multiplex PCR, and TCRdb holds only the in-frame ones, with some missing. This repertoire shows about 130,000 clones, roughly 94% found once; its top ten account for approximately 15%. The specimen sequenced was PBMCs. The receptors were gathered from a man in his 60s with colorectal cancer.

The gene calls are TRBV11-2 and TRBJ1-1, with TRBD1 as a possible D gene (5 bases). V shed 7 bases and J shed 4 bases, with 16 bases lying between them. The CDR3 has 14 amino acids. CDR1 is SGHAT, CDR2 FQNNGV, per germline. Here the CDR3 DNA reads TGTGCCAGCACCCCCCAGGGTGATGGCACTGAAGCTTTCTTT. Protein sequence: CASTPQGDGTEAFF.

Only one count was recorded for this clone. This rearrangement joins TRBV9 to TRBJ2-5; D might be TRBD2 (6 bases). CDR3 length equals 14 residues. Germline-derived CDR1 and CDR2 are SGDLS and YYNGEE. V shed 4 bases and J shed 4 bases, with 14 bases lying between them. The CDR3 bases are TGTGCCAGCAGCCTTCGACTAGGGCGAGAGACCCAGTACTTC. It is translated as CASSLRLGRETQYF.

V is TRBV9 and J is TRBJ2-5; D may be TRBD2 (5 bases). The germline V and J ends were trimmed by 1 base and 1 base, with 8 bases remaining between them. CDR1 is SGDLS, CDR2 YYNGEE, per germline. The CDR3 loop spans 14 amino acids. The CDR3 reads CASSVHGVQETQYF. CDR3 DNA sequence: TGTGCCAGCAGCGTACACGGGGTCCAAGAGACCCAGTACTTC.

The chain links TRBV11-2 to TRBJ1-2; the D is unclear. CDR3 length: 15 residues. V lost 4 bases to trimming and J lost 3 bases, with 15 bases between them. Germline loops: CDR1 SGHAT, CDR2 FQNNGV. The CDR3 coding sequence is TGTGCCAGCAGCTCCCTCTCCGGAGGAGACTATGGCTACACCTTC. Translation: CASSSLSGGDYGYTF.

CDR3 DNA sequence: TGTGCCACCAGTTTAAGGGGGGGGGCGATGTCGAATGAGCAGTTCTTC. Encoded protein: CATSLRGGAMSNEQFF. The chain couples TRBV24-1 to TRBJ2-1; TRBD2 is a possible D gene (7 bases). Germline CDR1 KGHDR, CDR2 SFDVKD. With 6 bases removed from V and 7 bases from J, the gap between germline ends came to 21 bases. The length of the CDR3 is 16 residues.

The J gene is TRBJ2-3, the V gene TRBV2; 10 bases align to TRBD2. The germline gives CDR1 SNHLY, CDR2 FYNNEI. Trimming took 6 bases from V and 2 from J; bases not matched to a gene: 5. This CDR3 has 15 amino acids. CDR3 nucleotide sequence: TGTGCCAGCAGCCCACTAGCGGGACCCACAGATACGCAGTATTTT. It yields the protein CASSPLAGPTDTQYF. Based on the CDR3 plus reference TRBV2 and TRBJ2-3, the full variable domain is EPEVTQTPSHQVTQMGQEVILRCVPISNHLYFYWYRQILGQKVEFLVSFYNNEISEKSEIFDDQFSVERPDGSNFTLKIRSTKLEDSAMYFCASSPLAGPTDTQYFGPGTRLTVL.

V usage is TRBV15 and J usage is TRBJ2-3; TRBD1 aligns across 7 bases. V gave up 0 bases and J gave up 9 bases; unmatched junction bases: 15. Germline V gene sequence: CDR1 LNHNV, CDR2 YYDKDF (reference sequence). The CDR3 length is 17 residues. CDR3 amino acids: CATSRDLIGTESNTQYF. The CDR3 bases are TGTGCCACCAGCAGAGACTTAATCGGGACAGAGAGTAACACGCAGTATTTT.

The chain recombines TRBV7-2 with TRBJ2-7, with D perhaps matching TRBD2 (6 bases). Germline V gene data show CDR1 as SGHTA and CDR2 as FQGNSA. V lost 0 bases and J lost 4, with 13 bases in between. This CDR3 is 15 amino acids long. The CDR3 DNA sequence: TGTGCCAGCAGCTTAGCCCGGGGGTTTGGATACGAGCAGTACTTC. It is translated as CASSLARGFGYEQYF.

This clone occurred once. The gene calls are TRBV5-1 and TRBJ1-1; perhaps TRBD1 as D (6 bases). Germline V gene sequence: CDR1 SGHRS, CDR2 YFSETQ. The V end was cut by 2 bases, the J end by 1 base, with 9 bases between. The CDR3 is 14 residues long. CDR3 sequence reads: CASSFQGSNTEAFF. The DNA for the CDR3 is TGCGCCAGCAGCTTCCAGGGGTCGAACACTGAAGCTTTCTTT.

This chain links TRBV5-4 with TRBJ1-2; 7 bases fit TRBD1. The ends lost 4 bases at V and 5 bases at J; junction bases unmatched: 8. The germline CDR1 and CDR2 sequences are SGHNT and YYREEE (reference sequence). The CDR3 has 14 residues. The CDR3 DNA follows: TGTGCCAGCAGCCGGGACAGCCTGGATTATGGCTACACCTTC. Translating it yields CASSRDSLDYGYTF. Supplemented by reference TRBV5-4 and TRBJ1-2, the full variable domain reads ETGVTQSPTHLIKTRGQQVTLRCSSQSGHNTVSWYQQALGQGPQFIFQYYREEENGRGNFPPRFSGLQFPNYSSELNVNALELDDSALYLCASSRDSLDYGYTFGSGTRLTVV.

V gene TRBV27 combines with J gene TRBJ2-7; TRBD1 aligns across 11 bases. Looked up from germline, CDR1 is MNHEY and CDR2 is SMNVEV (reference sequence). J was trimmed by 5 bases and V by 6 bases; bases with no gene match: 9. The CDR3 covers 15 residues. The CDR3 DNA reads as TGTGCCAGCAGCCCAACGGGGACAGGGGGTCACGAGCAGTACTTC. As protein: CASSPTGTGGHEQYF.

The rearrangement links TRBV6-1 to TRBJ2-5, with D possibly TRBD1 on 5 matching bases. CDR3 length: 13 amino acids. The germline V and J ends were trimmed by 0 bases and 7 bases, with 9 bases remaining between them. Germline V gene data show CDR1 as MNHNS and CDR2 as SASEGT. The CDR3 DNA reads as TGTGCCAGCAGTGAAGCTAGCCAGGGGACCCAGTACTTC. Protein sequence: CASSEASQGTQYF.

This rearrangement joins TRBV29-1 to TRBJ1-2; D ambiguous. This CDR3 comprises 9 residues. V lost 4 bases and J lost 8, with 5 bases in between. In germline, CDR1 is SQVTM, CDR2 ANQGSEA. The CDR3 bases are TGCAGCGTTGCATGGGGCTACACCTTC. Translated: CSVAWGYTF. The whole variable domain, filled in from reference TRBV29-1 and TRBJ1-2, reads SAVISQKPSRDICQRGTSLTIQCQVDSQVTMMFWYRQQPGQSLTLIATANQGSEATYESGFVIDKFPISRPNLTFSTLTVSNMSPEDSSIYLCSVAWGYTFGSGTRLTVV.

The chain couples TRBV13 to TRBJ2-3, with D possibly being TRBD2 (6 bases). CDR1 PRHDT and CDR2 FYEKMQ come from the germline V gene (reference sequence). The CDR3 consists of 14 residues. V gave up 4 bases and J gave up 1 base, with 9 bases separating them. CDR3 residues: CASSSGGGTDTQYF. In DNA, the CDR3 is TGTGCCAGCAGCTCCGGCGGGGGCACAGATACGCAGTATTTT.

CDR3 DNA sequence: TGTGCCTGGAGCTACGGGTCAGTGAGTAACTATGGCTACACCTTC. Protein: CAWSYGSVSNYGYTF. The genes are TRBV30 and TRBJ1-2; unclear D gene. The ends were cut back, 3 bases at V and 1 base at J, with 15 bases in the middle. Germline CDR1 reads GTSNPN; CDR2 reads SVGIG (reference sequence). The CDR3 consists of 15 residues.

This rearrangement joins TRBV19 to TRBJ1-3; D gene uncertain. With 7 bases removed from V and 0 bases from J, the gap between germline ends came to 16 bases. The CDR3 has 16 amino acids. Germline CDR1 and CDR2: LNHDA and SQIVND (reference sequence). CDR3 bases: TGTGCCAGTAATCAGGCAGCGACCATCTCTGGAAACACCATATATTTT. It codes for CASNQAATISGNTIYF.

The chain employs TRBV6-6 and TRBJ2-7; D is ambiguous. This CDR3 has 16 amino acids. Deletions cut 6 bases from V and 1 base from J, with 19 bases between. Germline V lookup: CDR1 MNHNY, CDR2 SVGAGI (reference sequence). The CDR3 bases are TGTGCCAGCAGCCCATCCGCGGCCGTTTTTTCCTACGAGCAGTACTTC. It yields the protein CASSPSAAVFSYEQYF.

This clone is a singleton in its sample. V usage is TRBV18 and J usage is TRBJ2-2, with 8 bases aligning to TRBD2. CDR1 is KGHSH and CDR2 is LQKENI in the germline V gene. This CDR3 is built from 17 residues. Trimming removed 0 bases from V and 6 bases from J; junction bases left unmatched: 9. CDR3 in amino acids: CASSPPSGGGIAGELFF. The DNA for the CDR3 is TGTGCCAGCTCACCACCGAGCGGGGGCGGGATCGCCGGGGAGCTGTTTTTT.

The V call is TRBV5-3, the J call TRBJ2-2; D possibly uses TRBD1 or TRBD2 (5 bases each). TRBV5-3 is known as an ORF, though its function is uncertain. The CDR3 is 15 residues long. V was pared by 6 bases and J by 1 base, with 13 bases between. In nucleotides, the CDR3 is TGTGCCAGAAATGGGACGGGTCAGAACACCGGGGAGCTGTTTTTT. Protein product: CARNGTGQNTGELFF.